The sequence of this TCR beta chain was determined in a study of monozygotic twins with inflammatory bowel disease. The CDR3 totals 15 residues. The V gene's germline CDR1 is DFQATT and CDR2 SNEGSKA (reference sequence). Template switching incorporated UMIs with a 6-nucleotide sample barcode. For each CDR3 protein, TCRdb gives one entry from its re-call of the 5' RACE reads, without DNA. The sample's table shows 350,000 to 400,000 distinct CDR3 sequences. This receptor was obtained from a human donor with ulcerative colitis or Crohn's disease, or a healthy co-twin of an affected twin (not recorded which). This sequence joins TRBV20-1 and TRBJ2-7; no DNA is available, so the TRBD2 call from TCRdb remains unchecked. The source material was blood. CDR3 amino acids: CSAQLPSGGNYEQYF.